A single sample gave rise to the 14 T cell receptor beta chains below, sequenced in a study of blood T cell repertoires in COVID-19. Here immunoSEQ multiplex PCR was the method, and the copy in TCRdb shows in-frame clones only, minus some. The sample holds around 59,000 clones, around 80% seen once. The sequencing input was peripheral blood. All receptors come from a man aged 60 to 69 with acute or convalescent COVID-19.

In this sample, this clone turned up once. The chain links TRBV2 to TRBJ2-3, with 8 bases fitting TRBD2. There are 13 residues in the CDR3. Germline V gives CDR1 SNHLY, CDR2 FYNNEI. V was clipped by 6 bases and J by 5 bases; unmatched bases: 4. CDR3 sequence reads: CASRVAGGDTQYF. CDR3 DNA: TGTGCCAGCAGGGTTGCGGGGGGAGATACGCAGTATTTT.

The chain employs TRBV7-2 and TRBJ2-3, with TRBD2 identical over 8 bases. CDR1 SGHTA and CDR2 FQGNSA come from the germline V gene. There are 14 residues in the CDR3. J was trimmed by 6 bases and V by 5 bases; bases with no gene match: 7. CDR3 residues: CASSMWTSRDTQYF. The CDR3 bases are TGTGCCAGCAGCATGTGGACTAGCCGGGATACGCAGTATTTT.

V is TRBV11-2 and J is TRBJ2-1; TRBD2 is a possible D gene (7 bases). CDR1 SGHAT and CDR2 FQNNGV come from the germline V gene. Trimming stripped 0 bases from V and 8 bases from J, with 23 bases between. The CDR3 is made up of 18 amino acids. CDR3 sequence (DNA): TGTGCCAGCAGCTTAGACCCGGGACGGGGGGCTAGGGGCGATGAGCAGTTCTTC. It codes for CASSLDPGRGARGDEQFF. Combining the CDR3 with reference TRBV11-2 and TRBJ2-1 gives the whole variable domain EAGVAQSPRYKIIEKRQSVAFWCNPISGHATLYWYQQILGQGPKLLIQFQNNGVVDDSQLPKDRFSAERLKGVDSTLKIQPAKLEDSAVYLCASSLDPGRGARGDEQFFGPGTRLTVL.

The J gene is TRBJ1-6, the V gene TRBV14, with no clear D. This CDR3 comprises 16 residues. Trimming pared 6 bases from V and 8 bases from J, leaving 20 bases between. The germline V gene encodes CDR1 SGHDN and CDR2 FVKESK. CDR3 loop: CASSAVPRAGYSPLHF. CDR3 coding DNA: TGTGCCAGCAGTGCGGTACCGCGCGCCGGGTATTCACCCCTCCACTTT.

The V call is TRBV5-5, the J call TRBJ2-4; TRBD2 is a possible D gene (5 bases). With 4 bases removed from V and 8 bases from J, the gap between germline ends came to 19 bases. The CDR3 length is 15 residues. Per the germline V gene, CDR1 is SGHKS and CDR2 is YYEKEE (reference sequence). DNA for the CDR3: TGTGCCAGCAGCCCATCAGACCGGGGAAGGGACATTCAGTACTTC. It yields the protein CASSPSDRGRDIQYF.

The rearrangement links TRBV9 to TRBJ2-5; D is possibly TRBD2 (6 bases). The V gene lost 0 bases and the J gene lost 5 bases, with 11 bases spanning the gap. In germline, CDR1 is SGDLS, CDR2 YYNGEE. This CDR3 spans 14 amino acids. The DNA for the CDR3 is TGTGCCAGCAGCGTAGCTACCCGGGGGGAGACCCAGTACTTC. Its translation is CASSVATRGETQYF.

The chain couples TRBV7-3 to TRBJ2-3; D call uncertain. The V end was cut by 2 bases, the J end by 4 bases, with 10 bases between. The CDR3 consists of 14 residues. CDR1 is SGHTA, CDR2 FQGTGA, per germline. The CDR3 nucleotides read TGTGCCAGCAGCTTACTGAGCTCCTCAGATACGCAGTATTTT. This sequence encodes CASSLLSSSDTQYF.

J is TRBJ1-5 and V is TRBV12-5; D is undetermined. CDR1 LGHNT and CDR2 FRNRAP come from the germline V gene. The CDR3 loop spans 14 amino acids. Trimming stripped 5 bases from V and 7 bases from J, with 15 bases between. The CDR3 coding sequence is TGTGCTAGTGGTAGTCACGATGGAGTCCAGCCCCAGCATTTT. Protein product: CASGSHDGVQPQHF.

V gene TRBV30 combines with J gene TRBJ1-2; D remains ambiguous. The CDR3 totals 14 residues. V was clipped by 1 base and J by 7 bases, with 16 bases between them. In germline, CDR1 is GTSNPN, CDR2 SVGIG (reference sequence). CDR3 in DNA: TGTGCCTGGAGTGCCATGCGGGGAAGTTTTGGCTACACCTTC. Translated, it gives CAWSAMRGSFGYTF.

The chain recombines TRBV6-1 with TRBJ1-3; the match to TRBD1 covers 8 bases. Germline-derived CDR1 and CDR2 are MNHNS and SASEGT. The CDR3 is 15 residues long. V shed 3 bases and J 8 bases; nucleotides not matched to a gene: 9. The CDR3 region has the DNA TGTGCCAGCAGTGACGGGACAGGCGGGGGACACACCATATATTTT. Amino acid sequence: CASSDGTGGGHTIYF.

The gene calls are TRBV5-1 and TRBJ2-2, with 9 bases matching TRBD1. This CDR3 is built from 14 residues. Trimming cost V 2 bases and J 6 bases; bases outside gene matches: 2. In germline, CDR1 is SGHRS, CDR2 YFSETQ. The CDR3 DNA reads as TGCGCCAGCAGCTTAAGACAGGGGGCCGGGGAGCTGTTTTTT. Residues: CASSLRQGAGELFF.

This clone was found once. The chain employs TRBV28 and TRBJ2-1; D uncertain. Germline V gene lookup returns CDR1 MDHEN and CDR2 SYDVKM. V lost 2 bases to trimming and J lost 5 bases, with 13 bases between them. CDR3 length equals 15 residues. The CDR3 is CASSLASRAHNEQFF. As DNA, the CDR3 is TGTGCCAGCAGTTTAGCGTCTAGAGCACACAATGAGCAGTTCTTC.

This chain uses TRBV5-1 with TRBJ2-5; 7 bases map to TRBD1. V shed 3 bases, J shed 5 bases, and the junction held 16 bases outside the gene matches. CDR1 SGHRS and CDR2 YFSETQ come from the germline V gene. This CDR3 is 17 amino acids long. CDR3 in DNA: TGCGCCAGCAGCTCCAAAATAGGTGACAGGGTCGGGGAGACCCAGTACTTC. This encodes CASSSKIGDRVGETQYF.

V gene TRBV2 combines with J gene TRBJ2-3; 8 bases are shared with TRBD1. Germline loops: CDR1 SNHLY, CDR2 FYNNEI. This CDR3 has 14 amino acids. With V trimmed by 6 bases and J by 3 bases, 5 bases remained unmatched. CDR3 region: CASSGQGSTDTQYF. The CDR3, as DNA: TGTGCCAGCAGCGGACAGGGATCGACAGATACGCAGTATTTT.